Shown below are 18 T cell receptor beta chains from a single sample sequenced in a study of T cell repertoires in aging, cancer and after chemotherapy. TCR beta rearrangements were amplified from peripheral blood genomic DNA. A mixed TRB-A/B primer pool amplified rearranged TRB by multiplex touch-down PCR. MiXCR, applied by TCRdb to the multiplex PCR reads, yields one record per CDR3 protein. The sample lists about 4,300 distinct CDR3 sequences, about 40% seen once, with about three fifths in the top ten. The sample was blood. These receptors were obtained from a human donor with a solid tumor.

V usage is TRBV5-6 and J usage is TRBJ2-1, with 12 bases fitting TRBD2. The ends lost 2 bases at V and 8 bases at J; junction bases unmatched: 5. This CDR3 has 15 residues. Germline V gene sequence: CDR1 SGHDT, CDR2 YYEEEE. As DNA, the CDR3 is TGTGCCAGCAGCTTAAGACTAGCGGGAGTCGATGAGCAGTTCTTC. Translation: CASSLRLAGVDEQFF.

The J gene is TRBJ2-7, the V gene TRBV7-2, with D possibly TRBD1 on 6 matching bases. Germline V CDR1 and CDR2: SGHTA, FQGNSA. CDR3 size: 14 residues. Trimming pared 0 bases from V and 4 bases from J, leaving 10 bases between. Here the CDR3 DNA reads TGTGCCAGCAGCTTAGCGGGGGACATGTACGAGCAGTACTTC. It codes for CASSLAGDMYEQYF.

The CDR3 loop reads CASSLGGASYEQYF. The CDR3 nucleotides read TGTGCCAGCAGCTTAGGGGGAGCCTCCTACGAGCAGTACTTC. The J gene is TRBJ2-7, the V gene TRBV7-6, with D possibly matching TRBD2 (5 bases). The CDR3 totals 14 residues. The germline gives CDR1 SGHVS, CDR2 FNYEAQ. Deletions cut 1 base from V and 0 bases from J, with 7 bases between.

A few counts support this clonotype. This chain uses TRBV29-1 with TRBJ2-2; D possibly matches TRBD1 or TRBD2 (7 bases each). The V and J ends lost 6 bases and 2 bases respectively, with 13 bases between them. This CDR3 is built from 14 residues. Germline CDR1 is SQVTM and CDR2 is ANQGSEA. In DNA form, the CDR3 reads TGCAGCGTGGGAGGGGGCGTAAACACCGGGGAGCTGTTTTTT. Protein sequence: CSVGGGVNTGELFF.

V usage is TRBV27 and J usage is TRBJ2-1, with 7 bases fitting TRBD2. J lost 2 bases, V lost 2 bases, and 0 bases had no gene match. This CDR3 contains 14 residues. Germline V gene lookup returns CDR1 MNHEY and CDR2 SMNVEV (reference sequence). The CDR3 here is CASSLSGTYNEQFF. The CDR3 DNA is TGTGCCAGCAGTTTAAGCGGGACCTACAATGAGCAGTTCTTC.

CDR3 in amino acids: CASTTGRSVTDTQYF. The CDR3, as DNA: TGTGCCAGCACAACGGGGAGGAGCGTGACAGATACGCAGTATTTT. The rearrangement links TRBV7-3 to TRBJ2-3, with a weak D call TRBD2 (6 bases). The CDR3 is 15 residues long. Trimming removed 7 bases at V and 3 bases at J, with 17 bases between. Germline-derived CDR1 and CDR2 are SGHTA and FQGTGA. The variable domain in full, completed from reference TRBV7-3 and TRBJ2-3, reads GAGVSQTPSNKVTEKGKYVELRCDPISGHTALYWYRQSLGQGPEFLIYFQGTGAADDSGLPNDRFFAVRPEGSVSTLKIQRTERGDSAVYLCASTTGRSVTDTQYFGPGTRLTVL.

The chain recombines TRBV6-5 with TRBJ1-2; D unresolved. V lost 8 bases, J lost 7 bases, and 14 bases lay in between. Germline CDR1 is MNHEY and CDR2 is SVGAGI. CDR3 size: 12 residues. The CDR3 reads CASGLGSGGYTF. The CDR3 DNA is TGTGCCAGCGGGTTAGGGAGTGGTGGCTACACCTTC.

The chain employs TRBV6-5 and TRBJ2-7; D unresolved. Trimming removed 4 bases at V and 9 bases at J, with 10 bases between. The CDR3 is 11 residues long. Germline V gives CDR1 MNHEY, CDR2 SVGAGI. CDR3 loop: CASSSPVGQYF. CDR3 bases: TGTGCCAGCAGTTCGCCGGTAGGGCAGTACTTC.

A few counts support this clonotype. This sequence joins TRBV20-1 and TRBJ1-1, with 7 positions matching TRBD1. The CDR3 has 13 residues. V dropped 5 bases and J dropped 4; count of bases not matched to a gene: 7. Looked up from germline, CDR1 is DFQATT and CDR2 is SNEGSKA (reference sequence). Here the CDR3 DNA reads TGCAGTGCTGGCTTGACAGGGAGCACTGAAGCTTTCTTT. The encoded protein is CSAGLTGSTEAFF.

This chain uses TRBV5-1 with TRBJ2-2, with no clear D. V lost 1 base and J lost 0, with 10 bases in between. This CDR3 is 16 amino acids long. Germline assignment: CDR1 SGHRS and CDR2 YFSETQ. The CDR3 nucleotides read TGCGCCAGCAGCTTGCCGGCGCCTTCGAACACCGGGGAGCTGTTTTTT. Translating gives CASSLPAPSNTGELFF.

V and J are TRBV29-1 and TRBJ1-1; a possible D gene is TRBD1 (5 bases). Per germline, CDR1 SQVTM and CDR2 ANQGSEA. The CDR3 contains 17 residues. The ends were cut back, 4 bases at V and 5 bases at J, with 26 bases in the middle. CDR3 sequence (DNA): TGCAGCGTTGTCCCCCAGGACAATGGACTCTCTAAGACTGAAGCTTTCTTT. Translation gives CSVVPQDNGLSKTEAFF.

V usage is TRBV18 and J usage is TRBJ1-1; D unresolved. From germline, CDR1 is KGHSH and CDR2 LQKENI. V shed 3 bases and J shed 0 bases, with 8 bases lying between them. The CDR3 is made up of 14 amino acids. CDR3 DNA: TGTGCCAGCTCACCTCCCACAATGAACACTGAAGCTTTCTTT. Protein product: CASSPPTMNTEAFF.

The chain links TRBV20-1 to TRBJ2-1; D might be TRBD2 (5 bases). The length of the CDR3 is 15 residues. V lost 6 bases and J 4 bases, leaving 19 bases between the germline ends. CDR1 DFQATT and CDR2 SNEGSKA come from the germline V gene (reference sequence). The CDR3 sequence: CSAYIGLEFYNEQFF. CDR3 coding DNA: TGCAGTGCCTACATCGGACTGGAGTTTTACAATGAGCAGTTCTTC.

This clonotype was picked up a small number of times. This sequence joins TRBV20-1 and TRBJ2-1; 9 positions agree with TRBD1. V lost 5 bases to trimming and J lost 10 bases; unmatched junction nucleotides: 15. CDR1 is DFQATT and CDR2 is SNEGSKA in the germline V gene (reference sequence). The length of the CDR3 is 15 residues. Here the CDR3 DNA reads TGCAGTGCTCGAACCGGGACAGGGAGAAGACGCGAGCAGTTCTTC. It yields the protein CSARTGTGRRREQFF.

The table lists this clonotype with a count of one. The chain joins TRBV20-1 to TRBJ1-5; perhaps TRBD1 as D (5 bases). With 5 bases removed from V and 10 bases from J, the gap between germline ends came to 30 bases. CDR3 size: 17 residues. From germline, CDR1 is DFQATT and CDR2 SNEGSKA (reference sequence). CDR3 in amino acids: CSAYDSRSIIAISPQHF. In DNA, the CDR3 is TGCAGTGCTTATGACAGTAGAAGTATAATAGCAATCAGCCCCCAGCATTTT.

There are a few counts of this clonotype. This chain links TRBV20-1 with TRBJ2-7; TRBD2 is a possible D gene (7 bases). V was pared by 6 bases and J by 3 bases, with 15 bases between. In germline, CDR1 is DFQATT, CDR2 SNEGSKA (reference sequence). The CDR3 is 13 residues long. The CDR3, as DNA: TGCAGTGCACCCTCCGGGGGGCTCTACGAGCAGTACTTC. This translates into CSAPSGGLYEQYF.

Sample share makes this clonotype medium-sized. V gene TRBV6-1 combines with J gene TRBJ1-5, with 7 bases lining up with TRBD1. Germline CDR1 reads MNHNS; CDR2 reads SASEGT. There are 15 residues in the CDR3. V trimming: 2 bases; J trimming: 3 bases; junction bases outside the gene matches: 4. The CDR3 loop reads CASSERGQPNQPQHF. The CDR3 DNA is TGTGCCAGCAGTGAAAGGGGACAGCCCAATCAGCCCCAGCATTTT.

CDR3 coding DNA: TGTGCCAGCAGCCAGCGGGGGGACACTGAAGCTTTCTTT. Amino acids: CASSQRGDTEAFF. This rearrangement joins TRBV7-9 to TRBJ1-1; maybe TRBD1 (5 bases). CDR3 size: 13 residues. Trimming stripped 5 bases from V and 3 bases from J, with 10 bases between. Germline V lookup: CDR1 SEHNR, CDR2 FQNEAQ (reference sequence).